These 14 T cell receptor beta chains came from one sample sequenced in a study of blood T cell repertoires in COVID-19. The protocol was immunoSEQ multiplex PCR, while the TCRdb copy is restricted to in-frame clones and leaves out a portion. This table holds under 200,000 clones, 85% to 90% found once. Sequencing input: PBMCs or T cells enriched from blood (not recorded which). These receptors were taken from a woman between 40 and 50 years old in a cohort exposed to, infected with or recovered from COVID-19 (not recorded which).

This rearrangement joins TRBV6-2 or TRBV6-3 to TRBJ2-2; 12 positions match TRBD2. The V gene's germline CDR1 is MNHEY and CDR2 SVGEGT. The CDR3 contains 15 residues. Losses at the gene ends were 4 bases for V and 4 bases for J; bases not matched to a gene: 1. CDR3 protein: CASSLTSGSTGELFF. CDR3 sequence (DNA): TGTGCCAGCAGTTTGACTAGCGGGAGCACCGGGGAGCTGTTTTTT.

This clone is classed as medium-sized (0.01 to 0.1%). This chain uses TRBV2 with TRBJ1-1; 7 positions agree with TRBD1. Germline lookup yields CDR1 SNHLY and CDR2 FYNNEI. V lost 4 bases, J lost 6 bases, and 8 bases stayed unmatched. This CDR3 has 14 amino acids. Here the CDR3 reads CASSGRGREAEAFF. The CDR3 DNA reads TGTGCCAGCAGTGGGAGGGGGCGGGAGGCTGAAGCTTTCTTT.

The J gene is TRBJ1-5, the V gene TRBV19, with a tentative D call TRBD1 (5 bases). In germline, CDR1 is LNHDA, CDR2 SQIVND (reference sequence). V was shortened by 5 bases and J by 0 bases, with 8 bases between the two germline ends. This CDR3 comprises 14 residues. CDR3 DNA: TGTGCCAGTAGTGACAGTTATAGCAATCAGCCCCAGCATTTT. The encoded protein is CASSDSYSNQPQHF.

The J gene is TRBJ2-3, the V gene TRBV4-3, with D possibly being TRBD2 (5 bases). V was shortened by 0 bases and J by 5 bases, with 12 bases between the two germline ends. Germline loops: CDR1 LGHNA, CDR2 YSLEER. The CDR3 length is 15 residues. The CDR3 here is CASSQDPGFIDTQYF. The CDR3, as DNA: TGCGCCAGCAGCCAAGATCCGGGATTCATAGATACGCAGTATTTT.

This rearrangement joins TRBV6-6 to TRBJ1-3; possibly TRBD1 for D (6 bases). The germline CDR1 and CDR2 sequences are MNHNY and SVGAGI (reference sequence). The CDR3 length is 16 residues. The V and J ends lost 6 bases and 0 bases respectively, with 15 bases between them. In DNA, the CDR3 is TGTGCCAGCAGGGGCGGACAGTTCGGCTCTGGAAACACCATATATTTT. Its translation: CASRGGQFGSGNTIYF.

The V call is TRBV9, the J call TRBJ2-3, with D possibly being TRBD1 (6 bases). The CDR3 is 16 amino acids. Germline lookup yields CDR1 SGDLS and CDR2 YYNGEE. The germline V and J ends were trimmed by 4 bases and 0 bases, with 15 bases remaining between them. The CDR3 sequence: CASSREGQSSTDTQYF. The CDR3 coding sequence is TGTGCCAGCAGCAGAGAAGGACAGTCTAGCACAGATACGCAGTATTTT. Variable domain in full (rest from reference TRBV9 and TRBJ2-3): DSGVTQTPKHLITATGQRVTLRCSPRSGDLSVYWYQQSLDQGLQFLIQYYNGEERAKGNILERFSAQQFPDLHSELNLSSLELGDSALYFCASSREGQSSTDTQYFGPGTRLTVL.

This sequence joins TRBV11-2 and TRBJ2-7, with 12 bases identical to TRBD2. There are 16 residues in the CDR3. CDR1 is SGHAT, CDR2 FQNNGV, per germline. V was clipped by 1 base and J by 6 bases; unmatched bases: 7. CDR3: CASSLGRLAGEIEQYF. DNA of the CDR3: TGTGCCAGCAGCTTAGGCCGACTAGCGGGAGAAATCGAGCAGTACTTC.

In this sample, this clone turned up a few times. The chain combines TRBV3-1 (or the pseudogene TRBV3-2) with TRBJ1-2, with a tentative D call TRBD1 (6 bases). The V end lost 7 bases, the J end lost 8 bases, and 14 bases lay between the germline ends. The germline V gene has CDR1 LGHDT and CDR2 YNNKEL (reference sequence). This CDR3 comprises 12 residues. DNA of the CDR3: TGTGCCAGCACAACAGGGACGTCGGGCTACACCTTC. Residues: CASTTGTSGYTF.

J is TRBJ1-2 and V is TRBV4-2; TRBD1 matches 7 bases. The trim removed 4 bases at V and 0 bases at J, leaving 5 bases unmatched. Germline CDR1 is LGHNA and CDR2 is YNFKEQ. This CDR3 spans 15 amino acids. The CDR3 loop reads CASSPRDRANYGYTF. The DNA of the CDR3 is TGTGCCAGCAGCCCTCGGGACAGAGCTAACTATGGCTACACCTTC.

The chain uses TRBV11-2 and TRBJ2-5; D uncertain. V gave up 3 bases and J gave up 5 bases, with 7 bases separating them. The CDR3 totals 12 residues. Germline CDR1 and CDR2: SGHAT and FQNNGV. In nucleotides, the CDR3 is TGTGCCAGCAGCTTTTTCGGTGAGACCCAGTACTTC. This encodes CASSFFGETQYF.

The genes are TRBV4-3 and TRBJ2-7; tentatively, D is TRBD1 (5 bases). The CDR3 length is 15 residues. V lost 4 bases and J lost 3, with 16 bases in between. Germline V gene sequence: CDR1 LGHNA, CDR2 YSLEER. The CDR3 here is CASSPDRDLDYEQYF. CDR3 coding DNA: TGCGCCAGCAGCCCCGACAGAGATTTGGACTACGAGCAGTACTTC.

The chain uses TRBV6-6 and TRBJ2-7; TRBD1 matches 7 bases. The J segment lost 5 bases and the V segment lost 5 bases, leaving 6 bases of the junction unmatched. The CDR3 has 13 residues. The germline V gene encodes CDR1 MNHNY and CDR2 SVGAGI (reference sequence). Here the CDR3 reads CASSPTGAHEQYF. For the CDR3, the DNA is TGTGCCAGCAGTCCTACAGGGGCCCACGAGCAGTACTTC.

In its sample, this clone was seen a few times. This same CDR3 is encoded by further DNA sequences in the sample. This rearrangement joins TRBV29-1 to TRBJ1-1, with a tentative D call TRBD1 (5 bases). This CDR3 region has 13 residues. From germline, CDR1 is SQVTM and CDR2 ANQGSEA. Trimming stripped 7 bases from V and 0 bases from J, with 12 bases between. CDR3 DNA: TGCAGCGGCCTGACAGATTTGAACACTGAAGCTTTCTTT. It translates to CSGLTDLNTEAFF.

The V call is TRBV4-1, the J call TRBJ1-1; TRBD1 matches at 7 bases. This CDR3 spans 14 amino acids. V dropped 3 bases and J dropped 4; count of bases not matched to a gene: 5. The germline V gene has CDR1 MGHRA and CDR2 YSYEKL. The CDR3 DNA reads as TGCGCCAGCAGCCAGACAGGGATGGGCACTGAAGCTTTCTTT. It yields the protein CASSQTGMGTEAFF.